The 10 T cell receptor beta chains below all came from one sample that was sequenced in a study of T cell responses to AZD1222 COVID-19 vaccine. The protocol was immunoSEQ multiplex PCR, while the TCRdb copy is restricted to in-frame clones and leaves out a portion. The sample records about 160,000 clones, 85% to 95% being singletons. This specimen was peripheral blood, taken on day 0 of AZD1222 vaccination. These receptors all come from an adult in good health.

The rearrangement links TRBV15 to TRBJ2-1; D might be TRBD2 (5 bases). Trimming removed 0 bases at V and 6 bases at J, with 15 bases between. The CDR3 has 16 residues. Germline assignment: CDR1 LNHNV and CDR2 YYDKDF (reference sequence). CDR3 sequence (DNA): TGTGCCACCAGCAGAGAGAAAGGAGGTTGGGTCAATGAGCAGTTCTTC. Encoded protein: CATSREKGGWVNEQFF.

The chain combines TRBV27 with TRBJ2-2; a possible D gene is TRBD2 (6 bases). This CDR3 is 17 amino acids long. The V gene's germline CDR1 is MNHEY and CDR2 SMNVEV (reference sequence). V was clipped by 5 bases and J by 3 bases, with 19 bases between them. CDR3 DNA sequence: TGTGCCAGCAGTGTTCATCTAGCGTTGCGTGACACCGGGGAGCTGTTTTTT. Its translation: CASSVHLALRDTGELFF.

The chain has TRBV6-6 and TRBJ1-5; perhaps TRBD1 as D (5 bases). This CDR3 has 15 residues. Germline CDR1 is MNHNY and CDR2 is SVGAGI (reference sequence). The ends were cut back, 7 bases at V and 3 bases at J, with 16 bases in the middle. CDR3 in amino acids: CASKDRGDYNQPQHF. The CDR3 DNA reads TGTGCCAGCAAAGACCGTGGGGACTACAATCAGCCCCAGCATTTT.

CDR3 coding DNA: TGTGCCAGCTCACGGGATCAGCAAGAGACTAACTATGGCTACACCTTC. It specifies CASSRDQQETNYGYTF. The V and J genes are TRBV18 and TRBJ1-2; no reliable D call. Trimming removed 4 bases at V and 0 bases at J, with 15 bases between. CDR3 length equals 16 residues. Germline CDR1 reads KGHSH; CDR2 reads LQKENI.

The V gene is TRBV3-1 (or the pseudogene TRBV3-2), the J gene TRBJ2-5; no reliable D call. This CDR3 is 15 amino acids long. The V and J ends lost 6 bases and 2 bases respectively, with 16 bases between them. The germline CDR1 and CDR2 sequences are LGHDT and YNNKEL (reference sequence). The CDR3 protein is CASSRSVVEQETQYF. For the CDR3, the DNA is TGTGCCAGCAGTCGAAGCGTGGTAGAACAAGAGACCCAGTACTTC.

CDR3 protein: CAWSQRSNNEQFF. As DNA, the CDR3 is TGTGCCTGGAGCCAGCGTTCCAACAATGAGCAGTTCTTC. The V call is TRBV30, the J call TRBJ2-1; D is undetermined. V was clipped by 3 bases and J by 5 bases, with 11 bases between them. Germline V lookup: CDR1 GTSNPN, CDR2 SVGIG (reference sequence). The CDR3 runs 13 residues.

This chain links TRBV29-1 with TRBJ1-3, with unresolved D. This CDR3 has 14 residues. The V end lost 4 bases, the J end lost 0 bases, and 10 bases lay between the germline ends. Per germline, CDR1 SQVTM and CDR2 ANQGSEA. The CDR3 spells CSVVVGASGNTIYF. The CDR3 coding sequence is TGCAGCGTTGTAGTGGGAGCCTCTGGAAACACCATATATTTT.

This sequence joins TRBV7-9 and TRBJ1-2, with D possibly TRBD1 on 6 matching bases. Germline loops: CDR1 SEHNR, CDR2 FQNEAQ (reference sequence). The V end lost 2 bases, the J end lost 8 bases, and 15 bases lay between the germline ends. The CDR3 has 14 amino acids. This CDR3 reads CASSLSRGSWGYTF. The CDR3 DNA follows: TGTGCCAGCAGCTTATCCAGGGGAAGTTGGGGCTACACCTTC.

This clone was recorded once. The chain carries TRBV24-1 and TRBJ1-2; D unresolved. The CDR3 has 14 amino acids. The germline V gene encodes CDR1 KGHDR and CDR2 SFDVKD. Trimming removed 3 bases at V and 5 bases at J, with 12 bases between. The CDR3 spells CATSDAPREYGYTF. The CDR3 coding sequence is TGTGCCACCAGTGATGCCCCTAGAGAGTATGGCTACACCTTC.

The chain couples TRBV12-3 or TRBV12-4 to TRBJ2-1; 7 positions match TRBD2. This CDR3 is 13 amino acids long. V trimming: 6 bases; J trimming: 2 bases; junction bases outside the gene matches: 1. In nucleotides, the CDR3 is TGTGCCAGCAGACTAGCGACCTACAATGAGCAGTTCTTC. Protein sequence: CASRLATYNEQFF.